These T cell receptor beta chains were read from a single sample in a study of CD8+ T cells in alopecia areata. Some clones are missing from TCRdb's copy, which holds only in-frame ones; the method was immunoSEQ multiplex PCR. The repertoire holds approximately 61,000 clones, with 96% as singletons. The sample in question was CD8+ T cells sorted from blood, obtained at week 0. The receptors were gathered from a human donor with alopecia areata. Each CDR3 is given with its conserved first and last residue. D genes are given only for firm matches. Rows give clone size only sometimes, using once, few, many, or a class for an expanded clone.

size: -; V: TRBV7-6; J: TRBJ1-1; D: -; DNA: TGTGCCAGCACAGATGGGGCTGAAGCTTTCTTT; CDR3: CASTDGAEAFF
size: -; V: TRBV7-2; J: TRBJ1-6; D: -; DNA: TGTGCCAGCAGCCCCTGGGTGGGCCCTAATTCACCCCTCCACTTT; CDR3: CASSPWVGPNSPLHF
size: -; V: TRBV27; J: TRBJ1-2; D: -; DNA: TGTGCCAGCGGGACGGCAGGGCTATATGGCTACACCTTC; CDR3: CASGTAGLYGYTF
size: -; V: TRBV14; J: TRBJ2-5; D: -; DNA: TGTGCCAGCAGCTTGATGGATGGAGAGACCCAGTACTTC; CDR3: CASSLMDGETQYF
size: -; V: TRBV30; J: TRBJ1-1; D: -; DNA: TGTGCCTGGATTCCTCTATCGAACACTGAAGCTTTCTTT; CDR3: CAWIPLSNTEAFF
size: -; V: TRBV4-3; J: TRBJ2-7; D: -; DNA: TGCGCCAGCAGCCAAGAGTTCGGGTACGAGCAGTACTTC; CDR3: CASSQEFGYEQYF
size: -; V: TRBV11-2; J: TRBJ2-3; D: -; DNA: TGTGCCAGCAGCTTCTACACAGATACGCAGTATTTT; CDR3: CASSFYTDTQYF
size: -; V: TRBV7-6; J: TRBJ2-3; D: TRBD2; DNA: TGTGCCAGCAGCTTAGGGGGGGGTACCGGGGCCCACCACACAGATACGCAGTATTTT; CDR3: CASSLGGGTGAHHTDTQYF
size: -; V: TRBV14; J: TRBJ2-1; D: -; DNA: TGTGCCAGCAGCCAAGACGAGTCCGGGGGTTCCTACAATGAGCAGTTCTTC; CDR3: CASSQDESGGSYNEQFF
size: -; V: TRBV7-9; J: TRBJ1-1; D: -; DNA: TGTGCCAGCAGCCCCACCGAGGGCACTGAAGCTTTCTTT; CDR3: CASSPTEGTEAFF
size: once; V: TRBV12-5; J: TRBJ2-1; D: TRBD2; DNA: TGTGCTAGTGGTTTCGGCAGCGGGGGGGACAATGAGCAGTTCTTC; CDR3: CASGFGSGGDNEQFF
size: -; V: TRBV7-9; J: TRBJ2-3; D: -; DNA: TGTGCCAGCAGCCACGGAGGACGTACAGATACGCAGTATTTT; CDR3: CASSHGGRTDTQYF
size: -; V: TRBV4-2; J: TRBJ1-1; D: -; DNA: TGTGCCAGCAGCCAAGATCTTATAGGGCCCCCTGAAGCTTTCTTT; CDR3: CASSQDLIGPPEAFF
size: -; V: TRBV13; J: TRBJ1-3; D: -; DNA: TGTGCCAGCAGCTCGGCTTCCCTGGGGCGAAACACCATATATTTT; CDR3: CASSSASLGRNTIYF
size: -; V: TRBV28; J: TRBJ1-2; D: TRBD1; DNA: TGTGCCAGCAGTTTAAACAGGGGGCCCATCTATGGCTACACCTTC; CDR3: CASSLNRGPIYGYTF
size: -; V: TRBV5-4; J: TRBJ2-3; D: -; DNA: TGTGCCAGCAGCTTGGCCCACGCAGATACGCAGTATTTT; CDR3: CASSLAHADTQYF
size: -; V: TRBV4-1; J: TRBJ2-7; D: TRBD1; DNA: TGCGCCAGCAGCCAGGGACAGGGGACCTACGAGCAGTACTTC; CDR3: CASSQGQGTYEQYF
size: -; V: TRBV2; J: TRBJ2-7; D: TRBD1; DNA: TGTGCCAGCAGATCACCGGACAGGGCCTACGAGCAGTACTTC; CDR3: CASRSPDRAYEQYF
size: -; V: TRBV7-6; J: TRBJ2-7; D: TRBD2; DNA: TGTGCCAGCAGTCTTGGACTAGCGGGGGGGCCGATTTACGAGCAGTACTTC; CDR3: CASSLGLAGGPIYEQYF
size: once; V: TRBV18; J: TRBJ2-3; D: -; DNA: TGTGCCAGCTCACCACCCAAAACGGGACTTCTCACAGATACGCAGTATTTT; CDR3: CASSPPKTGLLTDTQYF
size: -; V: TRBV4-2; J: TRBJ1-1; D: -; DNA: TGTGCCAGCAGCCAAGATAGCAGGCTTGAAGCTTTCTTT; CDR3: CASSQDSRLEAFF
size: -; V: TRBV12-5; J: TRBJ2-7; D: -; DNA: TGTGCTAGTGGCCAGGGTGGAACCTTCTACGAGCAGTACTTC; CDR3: CASGQGGTFYEQYF
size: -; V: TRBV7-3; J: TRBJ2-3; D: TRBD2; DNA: TGTGCCAGCAGCTCGGGGACTAGCGGAGATACGCAGTATTTT; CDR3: CASSSGTSGDTQYF
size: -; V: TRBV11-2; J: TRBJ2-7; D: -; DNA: TGTGCCAGCAGCTTTGGAGAACTCGAGCAGTACTTC; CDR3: CASSFGELEQYF
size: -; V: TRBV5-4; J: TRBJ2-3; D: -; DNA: TGTGCCGCGAGGGGCGGGGGACAGACAGATACGCAGTATTTT; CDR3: CAARGGGQTDTQYF
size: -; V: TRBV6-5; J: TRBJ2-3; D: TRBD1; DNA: TGTGCCAGCAGTTACCCGACAGGGGTAAATACAGATACGCAGTATTTT; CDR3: CASSYPTGVNTDTQYF
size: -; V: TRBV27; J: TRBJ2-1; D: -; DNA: TGTGCCAGCACCCGAGGGGAGAGCTCCTACAATGAGCAGTTCTTC; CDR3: CASTRGESSYNEQFF
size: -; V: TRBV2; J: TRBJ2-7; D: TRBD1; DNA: TGTGCCAGCTTACACCGGGACAGCTACGAGCAGTACTTC; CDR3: CASLHRDSYEQYF
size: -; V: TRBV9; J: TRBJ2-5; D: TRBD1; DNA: TGTGCCAGCAGCACGACAGGGATCCAAGAGACCCAGTACTTC; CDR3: CASSTTGIQETQYF
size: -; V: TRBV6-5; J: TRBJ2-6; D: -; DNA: TGTGCCAGCGGACTCTCTGGGGCCAACGTCCTGACTTTC; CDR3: CASGLSGANVLTF
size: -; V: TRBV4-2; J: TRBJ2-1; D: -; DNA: TGTGCCAGCAGCCAAGCGACTGGAGACAATGAGCAGTTCTTC; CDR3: CASSQATGDNEQFF
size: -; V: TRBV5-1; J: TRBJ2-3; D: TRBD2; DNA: TGCGCCAGCGGCGACGGGGGGATAACGCAGTATTTT; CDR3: CASGDGGITQYF
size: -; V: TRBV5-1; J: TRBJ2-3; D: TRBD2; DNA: TGCGCCAGCAGCCGAGACGGACTAGCGGGGGAAGTAGATACGCAGTATTTT; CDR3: CASSRDGLAGEVDTQYF
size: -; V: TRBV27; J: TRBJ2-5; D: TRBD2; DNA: TGTGCCAGCAGTTTAAGCGGGGGGGCGGAGACCCAGTACTTC; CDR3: CASSLSGGAETQYF